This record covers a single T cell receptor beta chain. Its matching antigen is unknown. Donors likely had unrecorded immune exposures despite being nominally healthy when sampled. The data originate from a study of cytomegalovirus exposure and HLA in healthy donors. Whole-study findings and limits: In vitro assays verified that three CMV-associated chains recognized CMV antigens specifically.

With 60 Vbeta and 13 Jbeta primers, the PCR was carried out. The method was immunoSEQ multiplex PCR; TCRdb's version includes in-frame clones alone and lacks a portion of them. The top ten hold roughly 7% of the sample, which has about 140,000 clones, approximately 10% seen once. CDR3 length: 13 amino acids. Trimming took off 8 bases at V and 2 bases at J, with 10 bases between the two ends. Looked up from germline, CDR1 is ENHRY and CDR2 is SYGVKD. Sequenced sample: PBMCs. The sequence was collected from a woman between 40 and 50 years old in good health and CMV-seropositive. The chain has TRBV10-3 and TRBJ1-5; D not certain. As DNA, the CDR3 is TGTGCCATCTGGAGCGGGCGCAATCAGCCCCAGCATTTT. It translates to CAIWSGRNQPQHF.